Listed here is a single TCR beta chain. Its target is not known. The data belong to a study of T cells in localized non-small cell lung cancer. Points from the study as a whole: Uninvolved adjacent lung had higher T cell clonality than tumor and all other tissues. Detection in adjacent lung was observed for a median 57 of the top 100 tumor clones. Overall survival was longer when the density of T cells in the blood was higher.

Repertoires were generated with immunoSEQ multiplex PCR, while TCRdb's copy carries only in-frame clones and drops some. The sample contains about 30,000 clones, roughly 90% of which appear only once. The sequence derives from a male donor aged 60 or over with stage I lung adenocarcinoma. The sample here was peripheral blood, taken before any cancer treatment.

CDR3 residues: CASRTGTTANEQFF. Written as DNA, the CDR3 is TGTGCCAGCAGAACTGGGACTACAGCCAATGAGCAGTTCTTC. The chain couples TRBV2 to TRBJ2-1, with 7 bases identical to TRBD2. CDR1 SNHLY and CDR2 FYNNEI come from the germline V gene. The CDR3 runs 14 residues. V was clipped by 6 bases and J by 6 bases; unmatched bases: 8.